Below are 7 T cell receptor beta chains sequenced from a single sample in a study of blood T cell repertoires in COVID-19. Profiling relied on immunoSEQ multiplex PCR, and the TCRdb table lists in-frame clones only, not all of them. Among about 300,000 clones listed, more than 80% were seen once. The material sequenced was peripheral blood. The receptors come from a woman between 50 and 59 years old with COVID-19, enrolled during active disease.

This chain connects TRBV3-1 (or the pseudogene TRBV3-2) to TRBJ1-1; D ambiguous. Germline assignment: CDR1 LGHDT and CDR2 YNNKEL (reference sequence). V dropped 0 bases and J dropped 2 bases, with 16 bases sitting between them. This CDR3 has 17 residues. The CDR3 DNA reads TGTGCCAGCAGCCAAGAGGGGAGACTATTTAGCAACACTGAAGCTTTCTTT. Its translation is CASSQEGRLFSNTEAFF.

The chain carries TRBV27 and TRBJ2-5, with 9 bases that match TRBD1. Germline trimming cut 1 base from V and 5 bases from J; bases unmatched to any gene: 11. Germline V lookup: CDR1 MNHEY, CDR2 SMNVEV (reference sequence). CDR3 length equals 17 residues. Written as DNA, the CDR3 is TGTGCCAGCAGTTTATTGGGAGGGACAGGGATGTTTGAGACCCAGTACTTC. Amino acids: CASSLLGGTGMFETQYF.

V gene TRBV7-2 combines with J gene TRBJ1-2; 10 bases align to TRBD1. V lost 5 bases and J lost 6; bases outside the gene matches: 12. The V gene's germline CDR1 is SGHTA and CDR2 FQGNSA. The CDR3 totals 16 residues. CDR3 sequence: CASSITTGTGVHGYTF. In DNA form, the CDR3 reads TGTGCCAGCAGCATTACAACCGGGACAGGGGTTCATGGCTACACCTTC.

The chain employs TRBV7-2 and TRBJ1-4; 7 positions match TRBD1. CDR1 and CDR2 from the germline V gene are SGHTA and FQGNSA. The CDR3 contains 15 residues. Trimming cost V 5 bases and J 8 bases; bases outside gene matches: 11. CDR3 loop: CASSNGQVLREKLFF. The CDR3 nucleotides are TGTGCCAGCAGCAATGGACAGGTTCTACGGGAAAAACTGTTTTTT.

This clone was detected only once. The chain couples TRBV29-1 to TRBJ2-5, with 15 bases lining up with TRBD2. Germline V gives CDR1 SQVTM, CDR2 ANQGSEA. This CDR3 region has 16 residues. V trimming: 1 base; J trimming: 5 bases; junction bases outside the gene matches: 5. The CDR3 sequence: CSVEGTSGRARETQYF. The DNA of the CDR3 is TGCAGCGTTGAAGGGACTAGCGGGAGGGCCCGGGAGACCCAGTACTTC.

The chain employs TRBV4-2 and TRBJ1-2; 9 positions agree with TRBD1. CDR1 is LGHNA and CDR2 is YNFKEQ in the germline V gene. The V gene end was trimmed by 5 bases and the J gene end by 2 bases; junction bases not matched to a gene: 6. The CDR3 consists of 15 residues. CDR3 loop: CASSSRDRENYGYTF. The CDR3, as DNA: TGTGCCAGCAGCTCCCGGGACAGGGAAAACTATGGCTACACCTTC.

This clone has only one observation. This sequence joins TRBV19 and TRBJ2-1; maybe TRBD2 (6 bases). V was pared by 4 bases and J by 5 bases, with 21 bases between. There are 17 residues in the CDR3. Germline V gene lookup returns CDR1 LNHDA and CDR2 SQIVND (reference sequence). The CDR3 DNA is TGTGCCAGTAGTACTTCCCTTTTGGGGAGGAGTGACAATGAGCAGTTCTTC. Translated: CASSTSLLGRSDNEQFF.